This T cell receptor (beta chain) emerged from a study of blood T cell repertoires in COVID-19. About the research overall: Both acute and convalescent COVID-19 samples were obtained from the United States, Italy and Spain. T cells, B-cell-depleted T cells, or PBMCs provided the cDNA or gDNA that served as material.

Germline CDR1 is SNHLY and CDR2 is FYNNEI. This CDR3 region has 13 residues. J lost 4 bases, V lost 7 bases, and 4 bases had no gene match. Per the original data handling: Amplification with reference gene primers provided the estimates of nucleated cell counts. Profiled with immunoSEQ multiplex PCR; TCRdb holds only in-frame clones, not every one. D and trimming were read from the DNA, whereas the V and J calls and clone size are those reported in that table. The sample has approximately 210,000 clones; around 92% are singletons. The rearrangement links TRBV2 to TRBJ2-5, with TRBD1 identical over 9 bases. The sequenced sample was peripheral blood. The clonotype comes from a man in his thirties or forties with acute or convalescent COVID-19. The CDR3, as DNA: TGTGCCAGCAATTGGGACAGGGCAGAGACCCAGTACTTC. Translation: CASNWDRAETQYF.